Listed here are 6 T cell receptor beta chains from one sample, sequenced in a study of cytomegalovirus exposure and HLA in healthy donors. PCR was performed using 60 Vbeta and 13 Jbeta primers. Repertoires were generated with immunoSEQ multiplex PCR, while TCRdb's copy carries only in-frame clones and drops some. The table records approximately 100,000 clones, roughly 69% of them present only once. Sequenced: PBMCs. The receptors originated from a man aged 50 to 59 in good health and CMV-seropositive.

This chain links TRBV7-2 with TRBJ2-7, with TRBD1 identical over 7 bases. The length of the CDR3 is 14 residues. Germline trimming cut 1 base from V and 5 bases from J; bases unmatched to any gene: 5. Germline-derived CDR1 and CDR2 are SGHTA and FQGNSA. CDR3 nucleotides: TGTGCCAGCAGCTTAGAGACAGGGTCCGACGAGCAGTACTTC. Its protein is CASSLETGSDEQYF.

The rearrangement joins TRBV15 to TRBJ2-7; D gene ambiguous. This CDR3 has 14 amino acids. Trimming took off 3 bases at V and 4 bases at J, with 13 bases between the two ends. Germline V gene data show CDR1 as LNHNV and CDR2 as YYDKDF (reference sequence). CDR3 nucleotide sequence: TGTGCCACCAGCAGGGTACAGTACTCATACGAGCAGTACTTC. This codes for CATSRVQYSYEQYF.

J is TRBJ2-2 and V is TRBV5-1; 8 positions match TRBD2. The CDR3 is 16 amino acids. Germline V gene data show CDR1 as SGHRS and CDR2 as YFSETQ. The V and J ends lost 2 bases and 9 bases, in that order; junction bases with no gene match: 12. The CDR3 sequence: CASSFRGGQFARELFF. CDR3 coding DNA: TGCGCCAGCAGCTTCCGCGGGGGGCAGTTCGCCAGGGAGCTGTTTTTT.

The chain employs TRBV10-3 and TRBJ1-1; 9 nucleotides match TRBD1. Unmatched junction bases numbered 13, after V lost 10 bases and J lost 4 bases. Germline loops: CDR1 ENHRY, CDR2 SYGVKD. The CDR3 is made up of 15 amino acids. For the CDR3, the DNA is TGTGCCACGTGGCGAGGACAGGGGATGAGCACTGAAGCTTTCTTT. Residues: CATWRGQGMSTEAFF.

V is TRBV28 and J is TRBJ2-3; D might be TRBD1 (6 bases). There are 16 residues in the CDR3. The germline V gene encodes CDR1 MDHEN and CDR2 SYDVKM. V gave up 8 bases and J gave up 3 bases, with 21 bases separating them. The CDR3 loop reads CASGGPRQADTDTQYF. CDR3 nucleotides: TGTGCCAGCGGGGGTCCTCGACAGGCCGATACAGATACGCAGTATTTT.

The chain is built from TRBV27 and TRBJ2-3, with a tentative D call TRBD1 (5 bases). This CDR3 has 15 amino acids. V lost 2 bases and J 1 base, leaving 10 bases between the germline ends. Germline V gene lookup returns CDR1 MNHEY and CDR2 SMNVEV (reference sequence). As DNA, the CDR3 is TGTGCCAGCAGTTTACAGGGTAGGCGCACAGATACGCAGTATTTT. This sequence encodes CASSLQGRRTDTQYF.